A selection of T cell receptor beta chains follows, all from one sample in a study of blood T cell repertoires in COVID-19. The assay was immunoSEQ multiplex PCR, and TCRdb's table has in-frame clones only and misses some. The sample includes 300,000 or so clones, 80% to 90% of them seen just once. What was sequenced was peripheral blood. The receptors come from a woman in her thirties or forties with acute or convalescent COVID-19. Both conserved end residues are part of each CDR3. The D gene is left open where the match is weak. Some rows mark clone size as missing; the rest say once, few, many or name a class of expanded clone.

D gene,J gene,clone size,V gene,CDR3 length,CDR3 protein,CDR3 DNA
TRBD1,TRBJ1-3,-,TRBV5-1,17,CASSRASDRGSGNTIYF,TGCGCCAGCAGCAGGGCATCGGACAGGGGCTCTGGAAACACCATATATTTT
-,TRBJ2-3,-,TRBV4-1,14,CASSRAKGTDTQYF,TGCGCCAGCAGCCGGGCCAAGGGCACAGATACGCAGTATTTT
-,TRBJ2-5,-,TRBV27,17,CASSLSGLAYLQETQYF,TGTGCCAGCAGTTTATCGGGGCTGGCATACCTCCAAGAGACCCAGTACTTC
TRBD1,TRBJ1-1,-,TRBV5-5,16,CASSPDRDRRVAEAFF,TGTGCCAGCAGCCCCGACCGGGACAGGAGGGTAGCTGAAGCTTTCTTT
-,TRBJ1-6,few,TRBV7-2,14,CASSLAGVTSTLHF,TGTGCCAGCAGCTTGGCAGGTGTAACATCGACCCTCCACTTT
-,TRBJ1-5,-,TRBV18,17,CASAPEPGGGSNQPQHF,TGTGCCAGCGCCCCGGAGCCCGGCGGGGGTAGCAATCAGCCCCAGCATTTT
-,TRBJ1-2,-,TRBV7-3,15,CASRRTDTANYGYTF,TGTGCCAGCAGAAGGACAGATACCGCTAACTATGGCTACACCTTC
-,TRBJ1-2,once,TRBV7-9,19,CASSLEGFIDLTPRYGYTF,TGTGCCAGCAGCTTAGAGGGGTTCATTGACCTAACCCCGCGATATGGCTACACCTTC
-,TRBJ1-1,-,TRBV18,13,CASSPNRDTEAFF,TGTGCCAGCTCACCAAACAGGGACACTGAAGCTTTCTTT
-,TRBJ1-1,-,TRBV6-1,13,CASSDRGSTEAFF,TGTGCCAGCAGTGATAGGGGGTCCACTGAAGCTTTCTTT
-,TRBJ2-2,once,TRBV7-9,14,CASESLSDTGELFF,TGTGCCAGCGAAAGCTTGAGTGACACCGGGGAGCTGTTTTTT
-,TRBJ1-5,-,TRBV6-5,14,CASSQGNSNQPQHF,TGTGCCAGCAGTCAGGGGAATAGCAATCAGCCCCAGCATTTT
-,TRBJ2-5,-,TRBV19,16,CASSTGRSPSRETQYF,TGTGCCAGTAGTACGGGAAGGTCCCCCTCGCGAGAGACCCAGTACTTC
TRBD1,TRBJ1-3,-,TRBV11-2,15,CASSSRTGERNTIYF,TGTGCCAGCAGCTCAAGAACAGGGGAACGAAACACCATATATTTT
-,TRBJ2-2,-,TRBV7-2,17,CASSLMRGSDDTGELFF,TGTGCCAGCAGCTTAATGAGGGGGTCGGATGACACCGGGGAGCTGTTTTTT
-,TRBJ2-2,-,TRBV5-1,16,CASSSRGGSVTGELFF,TGCGCCAGCAGCTCCCGAGGGGGTAGCGTAACCGGGGAGCTGTTTTTT
-,TRBJ1-1,-,TRBV2,11,CASAGRQLAFF,TGTGCCAGCGCGGGGCGGCAATTGGCTTTCTTT
-,TRBJ1-1,once,TRBV3-1/TRBV3-2,17,CASSQKDRFLADTEAFF,TGTGCCAGCAGCCAAAAAGACAGGTTCCTAGCAGACACTGAAGCTTTCTTT
-,TRBJ2-1,-,TRBV14,13,CASSLRAYNEQFF,TGTGCCAGCAGCCTCAGGGCTTACAATGAGCAGTTCTTC
TRBD2,TRBJ2-3,-,TRBV20-1,15,CSASTGTTIGDTQYF,TGCAGTGCCAGTACCGGGACTACTATAGGAGATACGCAGTATTTT
-,TRBJ1-2,-,TRBV9,14,CASSVVSGREGYTF,TGTGCCAGCAGCGTAGTCTCCGGGCGGGAGGGCTACACCTTC
TRBD1,TRBJ1-2,few,TRBV2,15,CASSDPPGGNYGYTF,TGTGCCAGCAGTGACCCTCCAGGGGGAAACTATGGCTACACCTTC
TRBD1,TRBJ1-4,-,TRBV2,14,CASSAGTANEKLFF,TGTGCCAGCAGTGCAGGGACAGCTAATGAAAAACTGTTTTTT
-,TRBJ2-5,-,TRBV18,13,CASSPGEQETQYF,TGTGCCAGCTCACCAGGGGAGCAAGAGACCCAGTACTTC
-,TRBJ1-3,once,TRBV19,17,CASSPPTLQGGRNTIYF,TGTGCCAGTAGTCCGCCAACTTTACAGGGTGGAAGGAACACCATATATTTT
-,TRBJ2-3,-,TRBV24-1,16,CATSDPGPGSTDTQYF,TGTGCCACCAGTGACCCTGGACCGGGGAGCACAGATACGCAGTATTTT
-,TRBJ1-2,-,TRBV3-1/TRBV3-2,17,CASSLWSSSAGNYGYTF,TGTGCCAGCAGCCTTTGGTCGAGCTCTGCGGGTAACTATGGCTACACCTTC
-,TRBJ1-2,-,TRBV2,14,CASRAGHFNYGYTF,TGTGCCAGCAGAGCCGGACACTTCAACTATGGCTACACCTTC